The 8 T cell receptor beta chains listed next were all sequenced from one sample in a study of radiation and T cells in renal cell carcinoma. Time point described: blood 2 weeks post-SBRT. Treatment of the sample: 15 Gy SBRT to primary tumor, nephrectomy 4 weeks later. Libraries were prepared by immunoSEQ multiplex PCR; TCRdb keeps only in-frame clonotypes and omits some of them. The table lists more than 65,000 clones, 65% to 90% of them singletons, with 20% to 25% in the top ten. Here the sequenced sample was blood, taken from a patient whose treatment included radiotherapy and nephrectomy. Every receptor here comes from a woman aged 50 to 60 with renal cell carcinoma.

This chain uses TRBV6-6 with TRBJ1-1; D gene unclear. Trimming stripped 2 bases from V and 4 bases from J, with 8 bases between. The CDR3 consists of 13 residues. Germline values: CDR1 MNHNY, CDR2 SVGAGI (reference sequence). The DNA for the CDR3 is TGTGCCAGCAGTTACGTCCCGGGCACTGAAGCTTTCTTT. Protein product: CASSYVPGTEAFF.

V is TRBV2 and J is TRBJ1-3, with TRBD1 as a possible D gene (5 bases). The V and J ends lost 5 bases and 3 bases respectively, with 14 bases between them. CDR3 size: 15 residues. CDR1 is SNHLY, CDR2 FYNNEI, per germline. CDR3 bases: TGTGCCAGCAGTATGGTTCAGGGTGGTGGAAACACCATATATTTT. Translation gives CASSMVQGGGNTIYF.

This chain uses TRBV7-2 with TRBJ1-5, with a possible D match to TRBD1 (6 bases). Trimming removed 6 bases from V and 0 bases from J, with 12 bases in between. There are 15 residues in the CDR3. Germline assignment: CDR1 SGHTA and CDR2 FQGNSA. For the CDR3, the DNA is TGTGCCAGCAGACTACAGGGACTTAGCAATCAGCCCCAGCATTTT. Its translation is CASRLQGLSNQPQHF.

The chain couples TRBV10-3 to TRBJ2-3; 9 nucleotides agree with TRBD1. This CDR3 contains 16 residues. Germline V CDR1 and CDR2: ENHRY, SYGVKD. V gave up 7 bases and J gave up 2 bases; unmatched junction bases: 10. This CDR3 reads CAITAGTGSFTDTQYF. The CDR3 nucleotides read TGTGCCATCACCGCGGGGACAGGGTCCTTCACAGATACGCAGTATTTT.

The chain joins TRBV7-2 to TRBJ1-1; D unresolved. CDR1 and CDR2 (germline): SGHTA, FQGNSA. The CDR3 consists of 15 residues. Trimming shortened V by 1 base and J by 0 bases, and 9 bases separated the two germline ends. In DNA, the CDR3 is TGTGCCAGCAGCTTAGTAGTGGTGATGAACACTGAAGCTTTCTTT. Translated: CASSLVVVMNTEAFF.

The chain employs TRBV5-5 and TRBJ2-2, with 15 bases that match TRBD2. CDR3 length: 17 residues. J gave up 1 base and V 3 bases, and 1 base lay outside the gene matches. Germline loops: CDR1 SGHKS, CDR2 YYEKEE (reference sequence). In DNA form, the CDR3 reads TGTGCCAGCAGCTGGGGACTAGCGGGAGGGAACACCGGGGAGCTGTTTTTT. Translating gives CASSWGLAGGNTGELFF.

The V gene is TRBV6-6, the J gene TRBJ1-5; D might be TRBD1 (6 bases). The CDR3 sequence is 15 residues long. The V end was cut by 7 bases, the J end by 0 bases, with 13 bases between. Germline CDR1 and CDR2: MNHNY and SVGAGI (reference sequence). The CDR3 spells CASIRDTYSNQPQHF. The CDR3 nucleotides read TGTGCCAGCATCCGGGACACATATAGCAATCAGCCCCAGCATTTT.

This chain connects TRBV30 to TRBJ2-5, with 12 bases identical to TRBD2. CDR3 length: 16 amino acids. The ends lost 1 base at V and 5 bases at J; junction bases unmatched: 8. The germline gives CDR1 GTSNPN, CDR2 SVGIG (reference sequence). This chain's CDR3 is CAWSGALAGGRETQYF. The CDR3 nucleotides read TGTGCCTGGAGTGGTGCTCTAGCGGGGGGGCGGGAGACCCAGTACTTC.